Included here is one T cell receptor (beta chain) sequence, with context. No antigen is known for it. The entry originates in a study of CXCR3-negative and CXCR3-positive naive CD8 T cells. Study-level points and caveats: In CXCR3-positive naive cells, the TRB CDR3s were more hydrophobic than in CXCR3-negative naive cells. Memory cells diverged, while naive CXCR3-positive and CXCR3-negative cells had similar TRBV-TRBJ usage. Naive subsets did not differ in surface CD5, and TRB CDR3 properties served to infer TCR strength. Sequencing showed both naive subsets with comparably high diversity, and memory CD8+ cells much lower.

The TRB libraries of cDNA were built by UMI-labeled 5' RACE. TCRdb reprocessed the 5' RACE reads and keeps a single row for each CDR3 protein, giving no DNA. In all, the sample yields thousands of distinct CDR3 sequences. The CDR3 contains 14 residues. Per the germline V gene, CDR1 is SQVTM and CDR2 is ANQGSEA. CD45RO-CCR7+CD27+CD95- expression identified naive CD8+ T cells. This receptor was taken from a human donor in good health. Some clones in this sample may be carry-over from other donors' samples. V usage is TRBV29-1 and J usage is TRBJ2-5; with no DNA, the TCRdb D assignment of TRBD2 cannot be verified. Source material: naive CXCR3+ CD8+ T cells from blood. As to subset: CD45RO-CCR7+CD27+CD95- naive CD8+ T cells expressing CXCR3 (TNR3+). CDR3 amino acids: CSVEGQGRLETQYF. The whole variable domain, filled in from reference TRBV29-1 and TRBJ2-5, reads SAVISQKPSRDICQRGTSLTIQCQVDSQVTMMFWYRQQPGQSLTLIATANQGSEATYESGFVIDKFPISRPNLTFSTLTVSNMSPEDSSIYLCSVEGQGRLETQYFGPGTRLLVL.